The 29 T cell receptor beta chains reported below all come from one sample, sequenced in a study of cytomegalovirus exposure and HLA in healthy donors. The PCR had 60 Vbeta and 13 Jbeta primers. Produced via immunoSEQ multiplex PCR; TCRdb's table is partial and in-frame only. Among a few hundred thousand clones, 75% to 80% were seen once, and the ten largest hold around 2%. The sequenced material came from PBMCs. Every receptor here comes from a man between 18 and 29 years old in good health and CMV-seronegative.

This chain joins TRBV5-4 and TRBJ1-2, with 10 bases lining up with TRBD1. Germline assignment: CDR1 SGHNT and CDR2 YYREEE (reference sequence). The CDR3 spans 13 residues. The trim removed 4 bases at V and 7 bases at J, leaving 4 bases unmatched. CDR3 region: CASSPGQGGGYTF. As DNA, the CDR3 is TGTGCCAGCAGCCCCGGACAGGGGGGTGGCTACACCTTC.

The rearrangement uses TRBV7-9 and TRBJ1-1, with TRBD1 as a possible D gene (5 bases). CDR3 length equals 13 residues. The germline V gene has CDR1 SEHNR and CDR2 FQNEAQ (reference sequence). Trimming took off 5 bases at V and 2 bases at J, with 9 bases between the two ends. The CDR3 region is CASSHDSNTEAFF. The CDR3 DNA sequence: TGTGCCAGCAGCCATGACAGCAACACTGAAGCTTTCTTT.

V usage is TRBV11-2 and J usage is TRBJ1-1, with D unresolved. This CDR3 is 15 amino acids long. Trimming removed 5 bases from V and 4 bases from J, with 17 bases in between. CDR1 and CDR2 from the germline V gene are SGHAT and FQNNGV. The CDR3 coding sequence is TGTGCCAGCAGCAACCCGAAGTTTGAAGCCACTGAAGCTTTCTTT. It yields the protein CASSNPKFEATEAFF.

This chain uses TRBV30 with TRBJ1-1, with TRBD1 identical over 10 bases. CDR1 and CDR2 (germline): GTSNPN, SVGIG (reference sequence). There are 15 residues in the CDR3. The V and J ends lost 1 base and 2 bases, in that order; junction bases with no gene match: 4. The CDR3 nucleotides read TGTGCCTGGAGTGCGACGACAGGGGGCAACACTGAAGCTTTCTTT. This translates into CAWSATTGGNTEAFF.

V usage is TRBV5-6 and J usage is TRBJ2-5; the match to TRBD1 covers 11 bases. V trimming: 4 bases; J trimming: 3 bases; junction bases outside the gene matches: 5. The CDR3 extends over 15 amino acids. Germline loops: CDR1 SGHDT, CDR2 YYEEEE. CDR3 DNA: TGTGCCAGCAGCCAAGTGGGACAGGGGGAAGAGACCCAGTACTTC. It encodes CASSQVGQGEETQYF.

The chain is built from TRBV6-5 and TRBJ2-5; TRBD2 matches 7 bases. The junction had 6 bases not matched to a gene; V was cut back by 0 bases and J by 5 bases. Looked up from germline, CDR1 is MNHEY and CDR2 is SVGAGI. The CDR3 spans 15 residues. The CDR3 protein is CASSYSGGPGETQYF. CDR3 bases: TGTGCCAGCAGTTACTCGGGAGGGCCGGGGGAGACCCAGTACTTC.

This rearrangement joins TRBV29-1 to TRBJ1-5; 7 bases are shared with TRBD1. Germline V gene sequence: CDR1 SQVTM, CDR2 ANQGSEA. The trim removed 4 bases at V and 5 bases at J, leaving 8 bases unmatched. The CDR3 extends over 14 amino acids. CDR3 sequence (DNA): TGCAGCGTTGGTGAAGGCAGGGGGGATCAGCCCCAGCATTTT. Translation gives CSVGEGRGDQPQHF.

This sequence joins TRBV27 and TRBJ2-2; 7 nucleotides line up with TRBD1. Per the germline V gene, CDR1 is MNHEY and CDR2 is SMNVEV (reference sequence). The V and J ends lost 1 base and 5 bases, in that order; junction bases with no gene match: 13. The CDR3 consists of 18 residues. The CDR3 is CASSLFATQGDPTGELFF. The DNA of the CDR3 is TGTGCCAGCAGTTTATTCGCCACCCAGGGGGACCCAACCGGGGAGCTGTTTTTT.

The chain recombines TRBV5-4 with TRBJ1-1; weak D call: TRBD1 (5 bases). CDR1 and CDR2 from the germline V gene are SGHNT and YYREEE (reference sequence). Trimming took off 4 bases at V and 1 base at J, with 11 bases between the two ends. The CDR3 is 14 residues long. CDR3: CASSHPDKNTEAFF. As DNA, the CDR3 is TGTGCCAGCAGCCACCCGGACAAGAACACTGAAGCTTTCTTT.

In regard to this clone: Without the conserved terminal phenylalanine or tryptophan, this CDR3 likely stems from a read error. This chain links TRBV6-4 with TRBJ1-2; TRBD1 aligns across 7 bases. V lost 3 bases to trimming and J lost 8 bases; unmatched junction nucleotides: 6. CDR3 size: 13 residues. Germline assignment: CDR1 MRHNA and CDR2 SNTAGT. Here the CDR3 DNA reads TGTGCCAGCAGTGAGACAGGGAGGAAGGGCTACACCCTC. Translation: CASSETGRKGYTL.

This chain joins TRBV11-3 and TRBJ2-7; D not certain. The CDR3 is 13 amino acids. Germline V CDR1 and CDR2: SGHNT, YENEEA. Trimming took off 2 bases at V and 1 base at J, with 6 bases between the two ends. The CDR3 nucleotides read TGTGCCAGCAGCTTACTGGAGTCCTACGAGCAGTACTTC. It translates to CASSLLESYEQYF.

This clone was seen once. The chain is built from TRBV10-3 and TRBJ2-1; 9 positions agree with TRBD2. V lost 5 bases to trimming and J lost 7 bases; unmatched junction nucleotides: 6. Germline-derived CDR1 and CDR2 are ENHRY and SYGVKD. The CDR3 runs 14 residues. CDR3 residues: CAISTSSGENEQFF. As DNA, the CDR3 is TGTGCCATCAGTACCTCTAGCGGGGAAAATGAGCAGTTCTTC.

The CDR3 nucleotides are TGTGCCAGCAGTTACGGATCGGGGGGCACAGATACGCAGTATTTT. Its protein product is CASSYGSGGTDTQYF. The chain couples TRBV6-6 to TRBJ2-3; tentative D call: TRBD2 (6 bases). Germline loops: CDR1 MNHNY, CDR2 SVGAGI (reference sequence). The V end was cut by 2 bases, the J end by 1 base, with 10 bases between. The CDR3 contains 15 residues.

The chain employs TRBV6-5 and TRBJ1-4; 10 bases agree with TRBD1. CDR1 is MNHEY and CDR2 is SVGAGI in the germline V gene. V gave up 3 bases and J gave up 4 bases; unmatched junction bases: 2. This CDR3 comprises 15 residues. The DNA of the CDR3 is TGTGCCAGCAGTTATGGGACAGGGGTTAATGAAAAACTGTTTTTT. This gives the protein CASSYGTGVNEKLFF.

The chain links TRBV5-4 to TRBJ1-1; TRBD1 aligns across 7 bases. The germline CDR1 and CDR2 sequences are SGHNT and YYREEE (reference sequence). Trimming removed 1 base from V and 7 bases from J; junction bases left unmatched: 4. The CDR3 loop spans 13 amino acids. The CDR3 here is CASSLQQGSEAFF. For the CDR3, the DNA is TGTGCCAGCAGCTTGCAACAGGGGAGTGAAGCTTTCTTT.

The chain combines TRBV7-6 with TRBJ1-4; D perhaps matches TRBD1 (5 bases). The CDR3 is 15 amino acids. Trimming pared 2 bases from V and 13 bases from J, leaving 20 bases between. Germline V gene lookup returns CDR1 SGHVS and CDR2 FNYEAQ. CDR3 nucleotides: TGTGCCAGCAGCTTAATGTGGGGCCCAACCAAAGGACTGTTTTTT. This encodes CASSLMWGPTKGLFF.

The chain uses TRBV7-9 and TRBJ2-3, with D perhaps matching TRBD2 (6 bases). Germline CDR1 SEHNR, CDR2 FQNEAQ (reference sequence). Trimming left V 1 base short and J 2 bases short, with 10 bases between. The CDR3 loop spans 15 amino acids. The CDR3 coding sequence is TGTGCCAGCAGCTTAGGGGGGGACCCCACAGATACGCAGTATTTT. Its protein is CASSLGGDPTDTQYF.

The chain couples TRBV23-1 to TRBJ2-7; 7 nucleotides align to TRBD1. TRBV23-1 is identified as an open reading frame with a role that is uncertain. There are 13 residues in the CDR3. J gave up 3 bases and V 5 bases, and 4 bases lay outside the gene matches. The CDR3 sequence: CASSGTDYYEQYF. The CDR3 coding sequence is TGCGCCAGCAGTGGGACAGACTACTACGAGCAGTACTTC.

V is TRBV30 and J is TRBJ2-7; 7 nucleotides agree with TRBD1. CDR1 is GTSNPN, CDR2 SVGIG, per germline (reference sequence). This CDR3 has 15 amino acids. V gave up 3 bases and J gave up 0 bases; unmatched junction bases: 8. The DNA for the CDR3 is TGTGCCTGGAGCATACGACAGGGCGTCTCCTACGAGCAGTACTTC. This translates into CAWSIRQGVSYEQYF.

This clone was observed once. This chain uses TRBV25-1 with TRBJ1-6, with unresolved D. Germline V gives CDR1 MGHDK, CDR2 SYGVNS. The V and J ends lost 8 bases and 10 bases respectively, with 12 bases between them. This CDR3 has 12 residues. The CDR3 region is CASAAAGSPLHF. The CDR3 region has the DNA TGTGCCAGCGCAGCAGCGGGGTCACCCCTCCACTTT.

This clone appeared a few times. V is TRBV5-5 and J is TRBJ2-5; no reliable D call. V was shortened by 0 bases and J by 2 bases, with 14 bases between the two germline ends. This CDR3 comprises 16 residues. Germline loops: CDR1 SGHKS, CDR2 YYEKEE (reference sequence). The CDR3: CASSLGINTIQETQYF. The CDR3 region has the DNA TGTGCCAGCAGCTTGGGGATAAACACTATTCAAGAGACCCAGTACTTC.

The CDR3 spells CASSQARTSGRPSYNEQFF. The CDR3 coding sequence is TGTGCCAGCAGCCAAGCGCGGACTAGCGGGAGACCTTCCTACAATGAGCAGTTCTTC. The V gene is TRBV4-2, the J gene TRBJ2-1; TRBD2 agrees at 13 bases. Germline V gene sequence: CDR1 LGHNA, CDR2 YNFKEQ. The V segment lost 1 base and the J segment 1 base; nucleotides outside the gene matches: 7. The CDR3 is 19 residues long.

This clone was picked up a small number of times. This chain's CDR3 is CSAEVSAERNTIYF. The CDR3, as DNA: TGCAGCGCTGAGGTGAGCGCCGAACGAAACACCATATATTTT. The chain uses TRBV29-1 and TRBJ1-3; D not certain. Germline-derived CDR1 and CDR2 are SQVTM and ANQGSEA. The CDR3 loop spans 14 amino acids. The V and J ends lost 7 bases and 5 bases respectively, with 18 bases between them.

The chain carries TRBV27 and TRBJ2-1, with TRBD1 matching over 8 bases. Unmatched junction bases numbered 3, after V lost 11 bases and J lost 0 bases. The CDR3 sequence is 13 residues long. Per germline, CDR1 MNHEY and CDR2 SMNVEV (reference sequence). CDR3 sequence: CASDRGSYNEQFF. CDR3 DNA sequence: TGTGCCTCCGACAGGGGCTCCTACAATGAGCAGTTCTTC.

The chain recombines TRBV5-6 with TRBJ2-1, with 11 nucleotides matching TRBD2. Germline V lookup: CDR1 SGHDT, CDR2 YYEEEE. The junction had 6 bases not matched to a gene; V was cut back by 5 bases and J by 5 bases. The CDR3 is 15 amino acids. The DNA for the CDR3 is TGTGCCAGCAGGACCCTAGCGGGAGGAAACAATGAGCAGTTCTTC. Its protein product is CASRTLAGGNNEQFF.

CDR3: CAWSESGCGQYF. CDR3 coding DNA: TGTGCCTGGAGTGAGTCGGGATGCGGGCAGTACTTC. J is TRBJ2-7 and V is TRBV30, with TRBD2 as a possible D gene (5 bases). The germline V and J ends were trimmed by 1 base and 9 bases, with 13 bases remaining between them. Germline loops: CDR1 GTSNPN, CDR2 SVGIG (reference sequence). CDR3 length equals 12 residues.

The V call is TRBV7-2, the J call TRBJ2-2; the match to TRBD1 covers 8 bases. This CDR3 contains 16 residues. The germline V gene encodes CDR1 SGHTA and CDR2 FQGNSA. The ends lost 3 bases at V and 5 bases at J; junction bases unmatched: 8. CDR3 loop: CASSFQGARGTGELFF. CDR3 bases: TGTGCCAGCAGCTTCCAGGGGGCTAGGGGAACCGGGGAGCTGTTTTTT.

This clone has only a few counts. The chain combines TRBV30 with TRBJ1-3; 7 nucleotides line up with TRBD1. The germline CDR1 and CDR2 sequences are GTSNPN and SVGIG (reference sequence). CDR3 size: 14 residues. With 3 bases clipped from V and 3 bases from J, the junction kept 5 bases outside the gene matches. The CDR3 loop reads CAWRRDSFGNTIYF. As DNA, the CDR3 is TGTGCCTGGAGAAGGGACAGTTTTGGAAACACCATATATTTT.

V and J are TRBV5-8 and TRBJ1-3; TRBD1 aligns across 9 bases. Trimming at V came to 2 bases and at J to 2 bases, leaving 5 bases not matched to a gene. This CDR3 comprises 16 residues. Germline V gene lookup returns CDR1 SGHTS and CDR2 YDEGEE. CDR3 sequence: CASSLRDREPGNTIYF. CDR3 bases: TGTGCCAGCAGCTTAAGGGACAGGGAACCTGGAAACACCATATATTTT.